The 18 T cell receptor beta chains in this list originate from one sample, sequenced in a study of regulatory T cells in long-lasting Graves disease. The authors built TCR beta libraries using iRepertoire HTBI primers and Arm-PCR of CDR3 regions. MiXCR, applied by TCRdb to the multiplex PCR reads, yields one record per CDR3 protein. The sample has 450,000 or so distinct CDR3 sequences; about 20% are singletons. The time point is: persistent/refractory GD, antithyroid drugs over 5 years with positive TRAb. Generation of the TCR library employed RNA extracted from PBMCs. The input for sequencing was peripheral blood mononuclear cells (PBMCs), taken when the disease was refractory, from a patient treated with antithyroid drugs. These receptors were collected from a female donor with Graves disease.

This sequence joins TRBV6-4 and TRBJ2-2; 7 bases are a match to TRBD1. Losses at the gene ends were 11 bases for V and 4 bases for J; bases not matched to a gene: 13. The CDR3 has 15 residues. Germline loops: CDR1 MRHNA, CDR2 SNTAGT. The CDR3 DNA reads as TGTGCCCGCTTGACAGGGATAAGAGTCACCGGGGAGCTGTTTTTT. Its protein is CARLTGIRVTGELFF.

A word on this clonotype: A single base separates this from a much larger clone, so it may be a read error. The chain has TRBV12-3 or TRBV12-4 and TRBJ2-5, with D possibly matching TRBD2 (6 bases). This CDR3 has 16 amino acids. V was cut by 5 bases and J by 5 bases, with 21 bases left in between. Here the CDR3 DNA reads TGTGCCAGCAGTCTAATGATGGAGGGCCCGGGGGAGACCCAGTACTTC. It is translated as CASSLMMEGPGETQYF.

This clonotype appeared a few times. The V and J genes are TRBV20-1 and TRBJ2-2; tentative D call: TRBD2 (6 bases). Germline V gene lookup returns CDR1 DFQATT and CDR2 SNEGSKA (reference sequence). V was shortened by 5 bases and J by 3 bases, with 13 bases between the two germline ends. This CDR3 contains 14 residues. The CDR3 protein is CSASGGKDTGELFF. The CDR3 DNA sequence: TGCAGTGCTTCTGGAGGGAAGGACACCGGGGAGCTGTTTTTT.

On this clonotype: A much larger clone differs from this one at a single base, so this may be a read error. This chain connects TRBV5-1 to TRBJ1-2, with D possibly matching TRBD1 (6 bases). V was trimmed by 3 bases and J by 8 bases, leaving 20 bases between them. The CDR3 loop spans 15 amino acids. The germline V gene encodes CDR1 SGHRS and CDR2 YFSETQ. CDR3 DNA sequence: TGCGCCAGCAGCTCCGGGGGCGCCCGAACGGGGGGCTACACCTTC. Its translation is CASSSGGARTGGYTF.

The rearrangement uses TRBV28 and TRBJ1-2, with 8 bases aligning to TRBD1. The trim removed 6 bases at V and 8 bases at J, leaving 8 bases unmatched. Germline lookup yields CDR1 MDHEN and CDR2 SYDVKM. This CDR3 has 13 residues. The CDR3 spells CASRLPGGLGYTF. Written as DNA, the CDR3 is TGTGCCAGCAGGCTCCCAGGGGGCTTAGGCTACACCTTC.

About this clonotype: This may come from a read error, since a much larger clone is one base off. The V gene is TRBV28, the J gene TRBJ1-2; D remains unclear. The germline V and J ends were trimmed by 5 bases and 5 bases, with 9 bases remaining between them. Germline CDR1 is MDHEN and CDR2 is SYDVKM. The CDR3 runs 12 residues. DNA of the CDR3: TGTGCCAGCAGTGCATCACCTTATGGCTACACCTTC. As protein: CASSASPYGYTF.

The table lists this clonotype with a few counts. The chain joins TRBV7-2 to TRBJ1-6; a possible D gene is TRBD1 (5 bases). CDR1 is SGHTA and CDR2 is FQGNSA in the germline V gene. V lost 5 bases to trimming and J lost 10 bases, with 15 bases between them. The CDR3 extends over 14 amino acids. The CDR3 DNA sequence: TGTGCCAGCAGCCCCGGGGGGGGTTACTCACCCCTCCACTTT. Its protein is CASSPGGGYSPLHF.

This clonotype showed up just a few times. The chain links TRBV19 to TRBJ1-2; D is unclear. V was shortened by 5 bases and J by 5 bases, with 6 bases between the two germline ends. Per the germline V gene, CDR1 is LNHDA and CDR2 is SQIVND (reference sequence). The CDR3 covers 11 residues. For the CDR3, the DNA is TGTGCCAGTAGTCGGTTTTATGGCTACACCTTC. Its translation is CASSRFYGYTF.

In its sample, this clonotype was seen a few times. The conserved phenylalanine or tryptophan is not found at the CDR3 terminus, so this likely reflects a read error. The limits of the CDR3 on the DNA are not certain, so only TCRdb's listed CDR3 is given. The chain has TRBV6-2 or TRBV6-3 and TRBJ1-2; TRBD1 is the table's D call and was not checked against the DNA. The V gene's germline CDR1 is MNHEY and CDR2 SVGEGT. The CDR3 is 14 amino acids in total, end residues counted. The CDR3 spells CASSPALTAARGLY.

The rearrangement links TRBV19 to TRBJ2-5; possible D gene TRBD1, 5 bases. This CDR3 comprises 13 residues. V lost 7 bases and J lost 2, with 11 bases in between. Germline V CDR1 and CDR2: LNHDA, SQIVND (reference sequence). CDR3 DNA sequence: TGTGCCAGTAACCAGGGAAGGCAAGAGACCCAGTACTTC. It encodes CASNQGRQETQYF.

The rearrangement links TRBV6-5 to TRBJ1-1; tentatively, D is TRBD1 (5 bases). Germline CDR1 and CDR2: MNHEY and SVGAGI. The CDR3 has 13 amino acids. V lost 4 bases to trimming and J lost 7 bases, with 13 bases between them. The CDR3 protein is CASSFLRGVEAFF. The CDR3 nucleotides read TGTGCCAGCAGTTTTCTCCGGGGCGTTGAAGCTTTCTTT.

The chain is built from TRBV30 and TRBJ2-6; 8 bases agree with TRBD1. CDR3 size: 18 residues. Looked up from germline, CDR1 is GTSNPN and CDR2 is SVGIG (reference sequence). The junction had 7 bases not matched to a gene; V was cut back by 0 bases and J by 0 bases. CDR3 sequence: CAWSVPGQGLSGANVLTF. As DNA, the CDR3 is TGTGCCTGGAGTGTACCAGGACAGGGACTCTCTGGGGCCAACGTCCTGACTTTC. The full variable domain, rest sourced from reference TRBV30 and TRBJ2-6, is SQTIHQWPATLVQPVGSPLSLECTVEGTSNPNLYWYRQAAGRGLQLLFYSVGIGQISSEVPQNLSASRPQDRQFILSSKKLLLSDSGFYLCAWSVPGQGLSGANVLTFGAGSRLTVL.

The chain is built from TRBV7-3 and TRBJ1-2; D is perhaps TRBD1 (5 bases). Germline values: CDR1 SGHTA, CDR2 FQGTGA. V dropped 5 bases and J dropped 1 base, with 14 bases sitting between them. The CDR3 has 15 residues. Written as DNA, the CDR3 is TGTGCCAGCAGCCTGAGCGGGGGGGGTAACTATGGCTACACCTTC. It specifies CASSLSGGGNYGYTF. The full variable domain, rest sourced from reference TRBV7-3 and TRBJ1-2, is GAGVSQTPSNKVTEKGKYVELRCDPISGHTALYWYRQSLGQGPEFLIYFQGTGAADDSGLPNDRFFAVRPEGSVSTLKIQRTERGDSAVYLCASSLSGGGNYGYTFGSGTRLTVV.

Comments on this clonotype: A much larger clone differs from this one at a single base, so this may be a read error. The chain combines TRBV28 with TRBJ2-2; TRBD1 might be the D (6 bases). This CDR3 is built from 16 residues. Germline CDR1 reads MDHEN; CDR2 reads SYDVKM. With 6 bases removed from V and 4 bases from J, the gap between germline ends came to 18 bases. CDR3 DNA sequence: TGTGCCAGCAGCCTTACGACTCAGGGGAGCACCGGGGAGCTGTTTTTT. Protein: CASSLTTQGSTGELFF.

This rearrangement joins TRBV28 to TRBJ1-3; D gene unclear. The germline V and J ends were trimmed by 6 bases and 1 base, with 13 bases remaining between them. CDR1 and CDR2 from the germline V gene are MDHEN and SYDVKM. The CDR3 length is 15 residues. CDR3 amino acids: CASSPPRTSGNTIYF. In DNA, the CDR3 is TGTGCCAGCAGCCCGCCCCGGACGTCTGGAAACACCATATATTTT. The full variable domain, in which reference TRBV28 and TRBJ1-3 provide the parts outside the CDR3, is DVKVTQSSRYLVKRTGEKVFLECVQDMDHENMFWYRQDPGLGLRLIYFSYDVKMKEKGDIPEGYSVSREKKERFSLILESASTNQTSMYLCASSPPRTSGNTIYFGEGSWLTVV.

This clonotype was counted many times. For the CDR3, the DNA is TGCAGTGCGACTCCTAGCGGGAGGTCCACGAAAGAGACCCAGTACTTC. Amino acids: CSATPSGRSTKETQYF. This rearrangement joins TRBV20-1 to TRBJ2-5, with 11 bases aligning to TRBD2. The CDR3 sequence is 16 residues long. Trimming cost V 6 bases and J 3 bases; bases outside gene matches: 12. CDR1 is DFQATT, CDR2 SNEGSKA, per germline (reference sequence).

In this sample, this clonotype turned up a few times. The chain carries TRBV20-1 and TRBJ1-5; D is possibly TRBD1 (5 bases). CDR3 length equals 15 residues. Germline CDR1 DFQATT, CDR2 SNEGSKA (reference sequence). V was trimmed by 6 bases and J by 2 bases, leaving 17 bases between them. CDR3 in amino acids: CSAGGRPRGNQPQHF. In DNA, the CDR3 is TGCAGTGCGGGAGGGAGGCCCAGGGGCAATCAGCCCCAGCATTTT.

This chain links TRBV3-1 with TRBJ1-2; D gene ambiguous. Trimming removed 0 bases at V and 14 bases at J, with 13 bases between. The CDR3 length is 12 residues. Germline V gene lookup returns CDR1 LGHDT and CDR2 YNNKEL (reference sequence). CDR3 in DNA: TGTGCCAGCAGCCAAGAGTACCAGGCTCGGACCTTC. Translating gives CASSQEYQARTF.